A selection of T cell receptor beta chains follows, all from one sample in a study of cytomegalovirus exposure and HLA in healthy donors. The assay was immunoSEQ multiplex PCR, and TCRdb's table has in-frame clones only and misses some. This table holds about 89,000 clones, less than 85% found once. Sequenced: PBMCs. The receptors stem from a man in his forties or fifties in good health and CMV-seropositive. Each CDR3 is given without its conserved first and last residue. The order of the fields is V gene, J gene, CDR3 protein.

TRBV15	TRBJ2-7	AIGPGQVPYEQY
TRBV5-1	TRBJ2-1	ASSRGGGNNEQF
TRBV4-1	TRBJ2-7	ASSPRTGGSSEQY
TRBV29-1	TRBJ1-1	SAPGLGGTEAF
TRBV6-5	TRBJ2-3	ASSSPGNKVGDTQY
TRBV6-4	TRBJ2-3	ASSSGGRLTDTQY
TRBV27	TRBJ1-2	ATRADLDYGYT
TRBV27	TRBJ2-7	ASSLSTFALRYEQY
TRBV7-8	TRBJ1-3	ASSSQGNSGNTIY
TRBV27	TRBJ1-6	ASSLTRLGGSPLH
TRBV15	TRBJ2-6	ATSRDPPGSGSSGANVLT
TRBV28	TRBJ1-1	AICLSMNTEAF
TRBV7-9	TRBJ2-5	ASSLRLAGGFETQY
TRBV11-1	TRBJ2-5	ASSFRDRKETQY
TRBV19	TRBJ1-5	ASSATGDLQPQH